Each of the 26 T cell receptor beta chains below was sequenced from the same sample in a study of blood T cell repertoires in COVID-19 (dated by TCRdb to the early 2020s). Receptor amplification or capture employed the immunoSEQ multiplex PCR assay. TCRdb's version of the immuneACCESS table is confined to in-frame rearrangements and falls short of the full clone set. An unresolved V gene accounts for under half of the shortfall where checked; the remainder is of unknown origin. The sample records 250,000 to 350,000 clones, nearly 90% of which are singletons. The ten largest clonotypes hold 9% to 9.5% of the sample. The specimen was peripheral blood. These receptors were taken from a man aged 18 to 29 with active or convalescent COVID-19.

The chain recombines TRBV19 with TRBJ1-4; TRBD1 aligns across 8 bases. Germline CDR1 is LNHDA and CDR2 is SQIVND (reference sequence). This CDR3 comprises 15 residues. Trimming took 6 bases from V and 5 from J; bases not matched to a gene: 8. The CDR3 bases are TGTGCCAGTAGACTCGCCACAGGGGGGAATGAAAAACTGTTTTTT. This sequence encodes CASRLATGGNEKLFF.

This clone was found once. V usage is TRBV7-3 and J usage is TRBJ2-5, with 9 bases lining up with TRBD1. The CDR3 covers 13 residues. The V gene end was trimmed by 5 bases and the J gene end by 5 bases; junction bases not matched to a gene: 3. Per germline, CDR1 SGHTA and CDR2 FQGTGA. The CDR3 DNA is TGTGCCAGCAGCACAGGGGGCGGTGAGACCCAGTACTTC. Its protein is CASSTGGGETQYF.

The V gene is TRBV6-5, the J gene TRBJ1-4; D is undetermined. With 8 bases removed from V and 4 bases from J, the gap between germline ends came to 14 bases. The CDR3 totals 14 residues. Per the germline V gene, CDR1 is MNHEY and CDR2 is SVGAGI. The CDR3, as DNA: TGTGCCAGCTCCCCAGCGGACTATAATGAAAAACTGTTTTTT. Protein sequence: CASSPADYNEKLFF.

The chain joins TRBV7-9 to TRBJ2-5; D perhaps matches TRBD1 (5 bases). In germline, CDR1 is SEHNR, CDR2 FQNEAQ (reference sequence). Trimming cost V 2 bases and J 0 bases, with 7 bases left between them. The CDR3 has 14 amino acids. The CDR3 sequence: CASSLTGNQETQYF. The DNA for the CDR3 is TGTGCCAGCAGCTTAACAGGCAACCAAGAGACCCAGTACTTC.

The chain employs TRBV12-5 and TRBJ1-5; 8 positions match TRBD1. Germline values: CDR1 LGHNT, CDR2 FRNRAP. The CDR3 spans 15 residues. V lost 8 bases to trimming and J lost 6 bases; unmatched junction nucleotides: 12. CDR3 sequence reads: CASSFGTGRGQPQHF. Written as DNA, the CDR3 is TGTGCTAGTTCCTTTGGGACAGGACGAGGTCAGCCCCAGCATTTT.

The chain carries TRBV1 and TRBJ2-7; the DNA was not compared with TRBD1, the D call given in the table. TRBV1 is a pseudogene. The CDR3 is 12 residues long. As DNA, the CDR3 is TGCACCAGACGACAGGGGTGCAACGAGCAGTACTTC. It codes for CTRRQGCNEQYF.

V and J are TRBV15 and TRBJ1-3, with D possibly matching TRBD1 (6 bases). V lost 0 bases and J 0 bases, leaving 15 bases between the germline ends. CDR1 and CDR2 (germline): LNHNV, YYDKDF (reference sequence). This CDR3 region has 18 residues. The CDR3 DNA sequence: TGTGCCACCAGCAGAGATTATCTAGGGGGATTCTCTGGAAACACCATATATTTT. It codes for CATSRDYLGGFSGNTIYF.

The rearrangement joins TRBV19 to TRBJ1-1; D is ambiguous. Per germline, CDR1 LNHDA and CDR2 SQIVND (reference sequence). The V end was cut by 6 bases, the J end by 1 base, with 6 bases between. There are 12 residues in the CDR3. DNA for the CDR3: TGTGCCAGTAGGTCAGGGAACACTGAAGCTTTCTTT. Protein sequence: CASRSGNTEAFF.

The gene calls are TRBV11-2 and TRBJ2-3, with TRBD2 matching 8 bases. The germline V gene has CDR1 SGHAT and CDR2 FQNNGV. After removal of 7 bases from V and 4 bases from J, the junction contained 4 bases not matched to a gene. The CDR3 length is 13 residues. In nucleotides, the CDR3 is TGTGCCAGCACCCGGGGGGGGCCAGATACGCAGTATTTT. This gives the protein CASTRGGPDTQYF.

The rearrangement joins TRBV6-2 or TRBV6-3 to TRBJ2-7, with TRBD2 identical over 9 bases. V lost 2 bases and J lost 4; bases outside the gene matches: 6. Germline lookup yields CDR1 MNHEY and CDR2 SVGEGT. The length of the CDR3 is 15 residues. CDR3 in amino acids: CASSYRLAGIYEQYF. The CDR3 coding sequence is TGTGCCAGCAGTTACAGGCTAGCGGGGATATACGAGCAGTACTTC.

The rearrangement links TRBV11-2 to TRBJ2-1; TRBD2 matches 7 bases. The V segment lost 2 bases and the J segment 5 bases; nucleotides outside the gene matches: 9. This CDR3 is 16 amino acids long. Germline V gene data show CDR1 as SGHAT and CDR2 as FQNNGV. CDR3 region: CASSLLGGGDHNEQFF. The CDR3 nucleotides read TGTGCCAGCAGCTTACTGGGCGGGGGAGACCACAATGAGCAGTTCTTC.

This chain uses TRBV6-5 with TRBJ2-7; TRBD2 aligns across 9 bases. Germline CDR1 MNHEY, CDR2 SVGAGI. The length of the CDR3 is 14 residues. V was pared by 0 bases and J by 3 bases, with 0 bases of the junction left unmatched. The CDR3 loop reads CASSYSSGGYEQYF. DNA for the CDR3: TGTGCCAGCAGTTACTCTAGCGGGGGCTACGAGCAGTACTTC.

The gene calls are TRBV5-1 and TRBJ2-5; D may be TRBD2 (8 bases). The CDR3 has 15 amino acids. Germline assignment: CDR1 SGHRS and CDR2 YFSETQ. The germline V and J ends were trimmed by 4 bases and 1 base, with 14 bases remaining between them. As DNA, the CDR3 is TGCGCCAGCAGCCCGACAGGGACTAGCCAAGAGACCCAGTACTTC. It translates to CASSPTGTSQETQYF.

The rearrangement joins TRBV5-4 to TRBJ2-1; 7 bases match TRBD2. The CDR3 runs to 16 residues. Germline values: CDR1 SGHNT, CDR2 YYREEE (reference sequence). After removal of 4 bases from V and 5 bases from J, the junction contained 12 bases not matched to a gene. The CDR3 nucleotides read TGTGCCAGCAGCCTCCGACTATGGGGGGGGGACAATGAGCAGTTCTTC. This gives the protein CASSLRLWGGDNEQFF.

This chain joins TRBV27 and TRBJ2-1, with D maybe TRBD1 (6 bases). Germline lookup yields CDR1 MNHEY and CDR2 SMNVEV (reference sequence). With 5 bases removed from V and 3 bases from J, the gap between germline ends came to 8 bases. This CDR3 has 13 amino acids. DNA for the CDR3: TGTGCCAGCAGTGTGGACAGCTACAATGAGCAGTTCTTC. Translation: CASSVDSYNEQFF.

The chain couples TRBV4-1 to TRBJ2-7; 7 bases are shared with TRBD1. The germline CDR1 and CDR2 sequences are MGHRA and YSYEKL. V was clipped by 4 bases and J by 2 bases; unmatched bases: 20. The CDR3 is made up of 19 amino acids. CDR3 region: CASSRSPPLTGTEAYEQYF. The CDR3 nucleotides read TGCGCCAGCAGCCGATCTCCCCCCCTAACCGGGACAGAAGCCTACGAGCAGTACTTC.

This clone appeared a single time. V is TRBV18 and J is TRBJ1-2, with TRBD1 matching over 7 bases. This CDR3 is built from 16 residues. Germline-derived CDR1 and CDR2 are KGHSH and LQKENI. The V and J ends lost 3 bases and 2 bases, in that order; junction bases with no gene match: 9. The CDR3 bases are TGTGCCAGCTCACCGAGACAGGGAAACACCAACTATGGCTACACCTTC. Protein product: CASSPRQGNTNYGYTF. The full variable domain, with the rest looked up from reference TRBV18 and TRBJ1-2, is NAGVMQNPRHLVRRRGQEARLRCSPMKGHSHVYWYRQLPEEGLKFMVYLQKENIIDESGMPKERFSAEFPKEGPSILRIQQVVRGDSAAYFCASSPRQGNTNYGYTFGSGTRLTVV.

This chain connects TRBV19 to TRBJ2-2, with D unresolved. CDR3 length: 13 amino acids. Germline V gene sequence: CDR1 LNHDA, CDR2 SQIVND (reference sequence). The ends were cut back, 1 base at V and 6 bases at J, with 6 bases in the middle. The CDR3 DNA follows: TGTGCCAGTAGTATAGGGGCCGCCGGGGAGCTGTTTTTT. It translates to CASSIGAAGELFF.

V is TRBV19 and J is TRBJ1-4; the D is unclear. The germline CDR1 and CDR2 sequences are LNHDA and SQIVND (reference sequence). This CDR3 spans 11 amino acids. V was pared by 5 bases and J by 8 bases, with 6 bases between. The CDR3 DNA sequence: TGTGCCAGTAGTTTGAGCGAAAAACTGTTTTTT. Translating it yields CASSLSEKLFF.

The chain combines TRBV9 with TRBJ1-1, with a weak D call TRBD1 (6 bases). Germline CDR1 and CDR2: SGDLS and YYNGEE. V gave up 7 bases and J gave up 3 bases, with 10 bases separating them. The CDR3 is made up of 12 amino acids. This CDR3 reads CASSGTYTEAFF. The CDR3, as DNA: TGTGCCAGCTCCGGGACATACACTGAAGCTTTCTTT.

The chain couples TRBV19 to TRBJ2-7; D may be TRBD1 (6 bases). The germline V and J ends were trimmed by 2 bases and 2 bases, with 10 bases remaining between them. CDR1 is LNHDA, CDR2 SQIVND, per germline (reference sequence). The CDR3 covers 14 residues. Written as DNA, the CDR3 is TGTGCCAGTAGTATATTGGACAGAGCCTACGAGCAGTACTTC. It yields the protein CASSILDRAYEQYF.

DNA of the CDR3: TGCGCCAGCAGCCCGCCTAGCGGCCCAGATACGCAGTATTTT. Amino acid sequence: CASSPPSGPDTQYF. The rearrangement links TRBV5-1 to TRBJ2-3; 7 bases fit TRBD2. This CDR3 is built from 14 residues. Germline V gene lookup returns CDR1 SGHRS and CDR2 YFSETQ. V trimming: 4 bases; J trimming: 4 bases; junction bases outside the gene matches: 6.

This clone has only a few counts. V gene TRBV6-6 combines with J gene TRBJ1-1; D gene ambiguous. Germline lookup yields CDR1 MNHNY and CDR2 SVGAGI (reference sequence). The CDR3 consists of 11 residues. V lost 6 bases to trimming and J lost 4 bases, with 6 bases between them. The CDR3 DNA reads TGTGCCAGCAGGTCTACCACTGAAGCTTTCTTT. Translation: CASRSTTEAFF.

The gene calls are TRBV7-9 and TRBJ1-1; 9 bases are a match to TRBD1. Germline V gene lookup returns CDR1 SEHNR and CDR2 FQNEAQ (reference sequence). The trim removed 3 bases at V and 4 bases at J, leaving 6 bases unmatched. The CDR3 runs 15 residues. The CDR3 loop is CASSLYRGQGTEAFF. The CDR3 nucleotides are TGTGCCAGCAGCTTGTACAGGGGGCAGGGCACTGAAGCTTTCTTT. Together with reference TRBV7-9 and TRBJ1-1, the CDR3 gives the full variable domain: DTGVSQNPRHKITKRGQNVTFRCDPISEHNRLYWYRQTLGQGPEFLTYFQNEAQLEKSRLLSDRFSAERPKGSFSTLEIQRTEQGDSAMYLCASSLYRGQGTEAFFGQGTRLTVV.

The chain has TRBV5-1 and TRBJ2-3; D unresolved. The CDR3 extends over 15 amino acids. Germline CDR1 and CDR2: SGHRS and YFSETQ. The V gene lost 0 bases and the J gene lost 6 bases, with 14 bases spanning the gap. The CDR3: CASSLEPDRVDTQYF. CDR3 nucleotide sequence: TGCGCCAGCAGCTTGGAGCCCGATCGGGTGGATACGCAGTATTTT.

J is TRBJ1-1 and V is TRBV27; D is possibly TRBD1 (6 bases). The CDR3 spans 15 residues. The ends were cut back, 2 bases at V and 4 bases at J, with 14 bases in the middle. CDR1 and CDR2 from the germline V gene are MNHEY and SMNVEV (reference sequence). CDR3 protein: CASSLDGRGGTEAFF. In nucleotides, the CDR3 is TGTGCCAGCAGTTTAGACGGCCGAGGGGGCACTGAAGCTTTCTTT.